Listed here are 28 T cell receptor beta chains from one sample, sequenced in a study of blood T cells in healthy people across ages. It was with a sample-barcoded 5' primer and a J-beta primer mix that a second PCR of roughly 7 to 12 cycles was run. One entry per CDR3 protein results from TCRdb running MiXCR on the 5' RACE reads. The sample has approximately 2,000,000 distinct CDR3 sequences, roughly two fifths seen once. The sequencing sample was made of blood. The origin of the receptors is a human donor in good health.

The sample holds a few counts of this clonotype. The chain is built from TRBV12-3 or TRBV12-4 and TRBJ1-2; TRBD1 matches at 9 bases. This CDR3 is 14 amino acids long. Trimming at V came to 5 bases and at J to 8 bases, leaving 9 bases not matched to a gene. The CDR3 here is CASSPRGQGEGYTF. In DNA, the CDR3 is TGTGCCAGCAGTCCAAGGGGACAGGGCGAAGGCTACACCTTC.

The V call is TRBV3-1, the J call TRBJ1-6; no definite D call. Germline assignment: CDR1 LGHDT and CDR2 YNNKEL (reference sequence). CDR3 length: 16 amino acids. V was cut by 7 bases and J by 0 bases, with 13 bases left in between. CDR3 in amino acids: CASTAIGSSYNSPLHF. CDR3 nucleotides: TGTGCCAGCACCGCAATAGGGAGCTCCTATAATTCACCCCTCCACTTT.

Here the CDR3 reads CSARVFTSGQETQYF. The CDR3 coding sequence is TGCAGTGCTAGAGTTTTTACTAGCGGCCAAGAGACCCAGTACTTC. The chain is built from TRBV20-1 and TRBJ2-5, with 8 positions matching TRBD2. This CDR3 spans 15 amino acids. After removal of 1 base from V and 1 base from J, the junction contained 5 bases not matched to a gene. Germline V gene lookup returns CDR1 DFQATT and CDR2 SNEGSKA (reference sequence).

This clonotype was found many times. The CDR3: CSANSGARQETQYF. The CDR3 region has the DNA TGCAGTGCTAATAGCGGGGCGCGTCAAGAGACCCAGTACTTC. The chain links TRBV20-1 to TRBJ2-5; 8 bases map to TRBD2. CDR1 is DFQATT, CDR2 SNEGSKA, per germline (reference sequence). V was clipped by 4 bases and J by 2 bases; unmatched bases: 6. CDR3 length: 14 residues.

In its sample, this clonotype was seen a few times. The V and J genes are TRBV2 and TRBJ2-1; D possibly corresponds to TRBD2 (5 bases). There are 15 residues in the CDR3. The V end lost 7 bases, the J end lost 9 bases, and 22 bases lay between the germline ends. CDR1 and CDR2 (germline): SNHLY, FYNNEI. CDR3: CASIFLRLAGPEQFF. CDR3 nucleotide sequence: TGTGCCAGCATATTCCTTCGGCTAGCTGGGCCTGAGCAGTTCTTC.

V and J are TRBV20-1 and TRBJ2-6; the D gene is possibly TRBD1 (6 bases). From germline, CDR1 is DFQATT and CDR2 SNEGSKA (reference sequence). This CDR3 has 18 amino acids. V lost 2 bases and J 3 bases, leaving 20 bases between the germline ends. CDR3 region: CSARTGDKGRGGANVLTF. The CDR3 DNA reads TGCAGTGCTAGAACCGGGGACAAGGGTAGAGGTGGGGCCAACGTCCTGACTTTC.

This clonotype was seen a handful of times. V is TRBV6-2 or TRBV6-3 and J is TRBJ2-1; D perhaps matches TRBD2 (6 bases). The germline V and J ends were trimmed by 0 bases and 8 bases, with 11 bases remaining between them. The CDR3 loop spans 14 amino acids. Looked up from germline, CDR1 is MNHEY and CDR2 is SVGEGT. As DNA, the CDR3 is TGTGCCAGCAGTTACTCGGAGTGGGAGGATGAGCAGTTCTTC. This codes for CASSYSEWEDEQFF.

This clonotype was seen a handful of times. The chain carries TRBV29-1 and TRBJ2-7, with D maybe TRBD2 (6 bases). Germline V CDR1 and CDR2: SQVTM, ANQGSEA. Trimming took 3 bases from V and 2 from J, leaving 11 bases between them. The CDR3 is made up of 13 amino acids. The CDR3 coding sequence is TGCAGCGTTGAGGAAGCGGGCGCCTACGAGCAGTACTTC. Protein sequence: CSVEEAGAYEQYF.

The CDR3 is CASSSRGEGNTIYF. The DNA of the CDR3 is TGTGCCAGCAGTTCACGGGGGGAAGGAAACACCATATATTTT. V gene TRBV12-3 or TRBV12-4 combines with J gene TRBJ1-3; D is perhaps TRBD1 (5 bases). Trimming took off 4 bases at V and 4 bases at J, with 11 bases between the two ends. The CDR3 has 14 amino acids.

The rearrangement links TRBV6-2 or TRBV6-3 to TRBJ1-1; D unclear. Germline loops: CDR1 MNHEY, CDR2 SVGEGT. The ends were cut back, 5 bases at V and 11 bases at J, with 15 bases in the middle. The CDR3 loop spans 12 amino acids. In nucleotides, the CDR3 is TGTGCCAGCAGTCCCTCTAACACCAAGGCTTTCTTT. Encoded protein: CASSPSNTKAFF.

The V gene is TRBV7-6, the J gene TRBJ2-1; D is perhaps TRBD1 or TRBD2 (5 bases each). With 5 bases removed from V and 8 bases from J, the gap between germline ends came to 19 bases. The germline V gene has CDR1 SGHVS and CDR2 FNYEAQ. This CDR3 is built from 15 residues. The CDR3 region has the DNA TGTGCCAGCAGCCGCGGGTCGCCCGGGACGCATGAGCAGTTCTTC. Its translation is CASSRGSPGTHEQFF.

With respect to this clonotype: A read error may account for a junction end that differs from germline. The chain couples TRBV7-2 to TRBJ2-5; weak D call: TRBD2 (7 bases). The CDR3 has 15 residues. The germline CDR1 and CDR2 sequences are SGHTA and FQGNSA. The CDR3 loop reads CVSSFRHAGDNEQYF. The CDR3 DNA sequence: TGTGTCAGCAGCTTCCGGCATGCGGGGGACAATGAGCAGTACTTC.

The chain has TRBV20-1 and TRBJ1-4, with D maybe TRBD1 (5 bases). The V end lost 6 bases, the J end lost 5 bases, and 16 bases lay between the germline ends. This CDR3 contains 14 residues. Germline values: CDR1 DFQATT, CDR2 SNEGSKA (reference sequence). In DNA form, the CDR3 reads TGCAGTGCGTGGGACGGAAGGGCGAATGAAAAACTGTTTTTT. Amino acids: CSAWDGRANEKLFF.

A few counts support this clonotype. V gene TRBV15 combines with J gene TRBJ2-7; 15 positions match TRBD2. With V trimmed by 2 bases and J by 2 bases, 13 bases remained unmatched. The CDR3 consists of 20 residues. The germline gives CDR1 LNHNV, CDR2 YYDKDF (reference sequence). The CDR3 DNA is TGTGCCACCAGCAGACTGACCTCCGGGACTAGCGGGGGGACACCCTACGAGCAGTACTTC. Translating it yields CATSRLTSGTSGGTPYEQYF.

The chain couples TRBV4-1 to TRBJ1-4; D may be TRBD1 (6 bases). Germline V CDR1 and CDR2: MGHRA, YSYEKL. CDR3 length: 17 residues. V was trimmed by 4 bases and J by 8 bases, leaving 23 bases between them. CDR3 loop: CASSREPPGAVNEKLFF. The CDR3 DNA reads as TGCGCCAGCAGCCGAGAACCGCCAGGGGCCGTTAACGAAAAACTGTTTTTT.

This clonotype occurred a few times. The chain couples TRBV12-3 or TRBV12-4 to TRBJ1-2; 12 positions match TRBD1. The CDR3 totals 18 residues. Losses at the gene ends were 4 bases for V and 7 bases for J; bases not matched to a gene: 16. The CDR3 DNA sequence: TGTGCCAGCAGTTATCTCTTCCCGGGACAGGGGGCGGAGAGTGGCTACACCTTC. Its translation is CASSYLFPGQGAESGYTF.

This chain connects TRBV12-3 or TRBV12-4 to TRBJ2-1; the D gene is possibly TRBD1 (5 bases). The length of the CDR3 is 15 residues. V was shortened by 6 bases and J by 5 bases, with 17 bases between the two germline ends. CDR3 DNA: TGTGCCAGCAGGGACACTGGGCGGCCCAACAATGAGCAGTTCTTC. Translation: CASRDTGRPNNEQFF.

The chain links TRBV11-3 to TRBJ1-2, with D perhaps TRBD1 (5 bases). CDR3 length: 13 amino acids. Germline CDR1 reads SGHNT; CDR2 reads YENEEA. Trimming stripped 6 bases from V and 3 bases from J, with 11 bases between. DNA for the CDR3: TGTGCCAGCAGGGGACGATGGGACTATGGCTACACCTTC. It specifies CASRGRWDYGYTF.

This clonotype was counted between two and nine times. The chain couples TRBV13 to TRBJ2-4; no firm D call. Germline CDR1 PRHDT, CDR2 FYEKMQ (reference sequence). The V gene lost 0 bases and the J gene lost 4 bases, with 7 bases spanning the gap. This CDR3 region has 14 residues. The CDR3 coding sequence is TGTGCCAGCAGCTTAGGGGGGAAAAAAAACATTCAGTACTTC. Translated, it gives CASSLGGKKNIQYF. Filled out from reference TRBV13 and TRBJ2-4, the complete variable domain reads AAGVIQSPRHLIKEKRETATLKCYPIPRHDTVYWYQQGPGQDPQFLISFYEKMQSDKGSIPDRFSAQQFSDYHSELNMSSLELGDSALYFCASSLGGKKNIQYFGAGTRLSVL.

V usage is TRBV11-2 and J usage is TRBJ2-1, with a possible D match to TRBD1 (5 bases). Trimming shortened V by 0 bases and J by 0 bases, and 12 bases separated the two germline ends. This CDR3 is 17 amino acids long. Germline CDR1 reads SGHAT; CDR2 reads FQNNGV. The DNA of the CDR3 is TGTGCCAGCAGCTTAGATAGGGGCACGTTCTCCTACAATGAGCAGTTCTTC. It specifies CASSLDRGTFSYNEQFF.

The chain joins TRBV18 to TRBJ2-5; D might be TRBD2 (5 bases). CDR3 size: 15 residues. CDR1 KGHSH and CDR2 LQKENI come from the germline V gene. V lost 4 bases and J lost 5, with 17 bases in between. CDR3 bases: TGTGCCAGCTCACTACCGGTCAGCCCGGGGGAGACCCAGTACTTC. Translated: CASSLPVSPGETQYF.

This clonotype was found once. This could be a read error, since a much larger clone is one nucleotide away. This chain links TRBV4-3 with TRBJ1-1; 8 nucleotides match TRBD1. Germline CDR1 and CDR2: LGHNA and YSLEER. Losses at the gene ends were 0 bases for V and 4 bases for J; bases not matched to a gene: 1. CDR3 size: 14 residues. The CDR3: CASSQDTGGTEAFF. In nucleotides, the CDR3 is TGCGCCAGCAGCCAAGATACAGGGGGCACTGAAGCTTTCTTT.

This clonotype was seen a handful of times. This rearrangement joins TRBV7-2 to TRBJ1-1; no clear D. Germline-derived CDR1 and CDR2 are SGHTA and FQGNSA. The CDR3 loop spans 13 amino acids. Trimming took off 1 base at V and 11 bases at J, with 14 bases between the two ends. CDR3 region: CASSLELGVGAFF. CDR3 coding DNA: TGTGCCAGCAGCTTAGAGTTAGGAGTTGGTGCTTTCTTT.

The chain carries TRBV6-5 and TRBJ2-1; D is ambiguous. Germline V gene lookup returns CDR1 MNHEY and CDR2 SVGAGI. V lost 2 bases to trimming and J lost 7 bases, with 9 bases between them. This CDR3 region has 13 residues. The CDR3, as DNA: TGTGCCAGCAGTTACGGTCTGCAGAATGAGCAGTTCTTC. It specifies CASSYGLQNEQFF.

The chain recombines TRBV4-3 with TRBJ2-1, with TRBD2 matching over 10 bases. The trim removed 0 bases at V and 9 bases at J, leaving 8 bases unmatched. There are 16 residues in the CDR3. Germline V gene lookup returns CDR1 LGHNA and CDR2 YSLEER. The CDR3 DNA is TGCGCCAGCAGCCAAGAGGGTAGCGGGGGGAGAATTGAGCAGTTCTTC. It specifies CASSQEGSGGRIEQFF.

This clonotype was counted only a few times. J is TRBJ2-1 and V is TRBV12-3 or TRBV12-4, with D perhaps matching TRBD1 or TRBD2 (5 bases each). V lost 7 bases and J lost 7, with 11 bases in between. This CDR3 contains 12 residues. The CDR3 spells CASTRDGNEQFF. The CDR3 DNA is TGTGCCAGCACCCGGGACGGTAATGAGCAGTTCTTC.

DNA of the CDR3: TGTGCCAGCAGTCCCTGGACTTTTCCCTACGAGCAGTACTTC. Protein sequence: CASSPWTFPYEQYF. V gene TRBV12-3 or TRBV12-4 combines with J gene TRBJ2-7, with D perhaps TRBD2 (5 bases). V was shortened by 5 bases and J by 2 bases, with 13 bases between the two germline ends. The length of the CDR3 is 14 residues.

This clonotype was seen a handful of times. DNA for the CDR3: TGTGCCAGCAGTTTAGCTGGCCAGTTAGGCTACACCTTC. Amino acid sequence: CASSLAGQLGYTF. The rearrangement uses TRBV12-3 or TRBV12-4 and TRBJ1-2; no clear D gene. V was clipped by 0 bases and J by 8 bases, with 10 bases between them. The CDR3 sequence is 13 residues long.